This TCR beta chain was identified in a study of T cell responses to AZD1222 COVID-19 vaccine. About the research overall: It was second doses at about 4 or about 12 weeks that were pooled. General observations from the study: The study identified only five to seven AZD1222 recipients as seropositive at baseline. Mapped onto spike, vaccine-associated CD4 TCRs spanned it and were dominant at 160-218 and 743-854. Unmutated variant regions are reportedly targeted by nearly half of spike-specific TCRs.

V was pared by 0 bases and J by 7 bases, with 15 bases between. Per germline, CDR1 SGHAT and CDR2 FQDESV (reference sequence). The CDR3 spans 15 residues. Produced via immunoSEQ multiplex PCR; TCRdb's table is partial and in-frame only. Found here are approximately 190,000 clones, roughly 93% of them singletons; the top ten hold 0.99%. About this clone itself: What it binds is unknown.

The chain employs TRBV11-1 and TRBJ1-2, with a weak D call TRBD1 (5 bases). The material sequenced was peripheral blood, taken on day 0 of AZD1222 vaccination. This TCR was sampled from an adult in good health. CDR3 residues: CASSLATGKTSGYTF. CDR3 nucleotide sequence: TGTGCCAGCAGCTTAGCCACAGGAAAAACGAGTGGCTACACCTTC.